The clone carrying this TCR beta chain has only a few counts. This specimen belongs to a study of blood T cell repertoires in COVID-19. Study summary: The United States, Italy and Spain were the sources of the acute and convalescent COVID-19 samples. Nucleic acid was either cDNA or gDNA, and it came from T cells, B-cell-depleted T cells, or PBMCs.

Authors' methods: From reference gene primer amplification, estimates of nucleated cell counts were derived. The table came from immunoSEQ multiplex PCR; TCRdb's copy has only in-frame clones and leaves some out. That table furnishes V, J and clone size, whereas the DNA furnished D and trimming. The sample shows 250,000 to 300,000 clones, roughly 91% of them seen only once. Trimming took off 1 base at V and 4 bases at J, with 16 bases between the two ends. CDR1 and CDR2 (germline): MNHEY, SVGEGT. The CDR3 is 16 residues long. Study members were between about 18 and 95 years old and lived in some 22 US regions.

The origin of this receptor is a woman in her thirties or forties with acute COVID-19. The sample taken for sequencing was PBMCs or T cells enriched from blood (not recorded which). The chain joins TRBV6-2 or TRBV6-3 to TRBJ1-1; tentatively, D is TRBD1 (5 bases). CDR3 protein: CASSYLGGKKGTEAFF. In nucleotides, the CDR3 is TGTGCCAGCAGTTACTTGGGGGGGAAGAAAGGCACTGAAGCTTTCTTT.